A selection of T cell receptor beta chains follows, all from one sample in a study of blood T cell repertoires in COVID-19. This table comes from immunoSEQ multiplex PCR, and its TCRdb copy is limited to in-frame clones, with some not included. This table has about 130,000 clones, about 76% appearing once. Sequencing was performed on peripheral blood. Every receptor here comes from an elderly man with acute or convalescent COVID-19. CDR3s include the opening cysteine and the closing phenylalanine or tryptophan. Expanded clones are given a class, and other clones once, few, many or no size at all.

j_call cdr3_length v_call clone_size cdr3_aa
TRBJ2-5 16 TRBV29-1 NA CSVEDPKVVVRTGKDF
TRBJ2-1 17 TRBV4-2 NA CASSQWGSGSSYNEQFF
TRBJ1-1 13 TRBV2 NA CASSFTGYTEAFF
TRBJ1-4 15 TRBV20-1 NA CSASGDSSDNEKLFF
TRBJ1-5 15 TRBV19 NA CASSAGGASNQPQHF
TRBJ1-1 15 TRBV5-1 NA CASSPLSGSNTEAFF
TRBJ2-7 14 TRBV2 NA CASSWDRGNYEQYF
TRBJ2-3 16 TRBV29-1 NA CSVELAGPAGSDTQYF
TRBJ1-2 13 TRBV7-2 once CASRTVADYGYTF
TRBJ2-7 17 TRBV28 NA CASSNGQGFVSPYEQYF
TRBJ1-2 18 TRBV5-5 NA CASSLSAGETFNRHGYTF
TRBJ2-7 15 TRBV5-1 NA CASTDRGGMAYEQYF
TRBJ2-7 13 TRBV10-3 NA CAIRDRPPYEQYF
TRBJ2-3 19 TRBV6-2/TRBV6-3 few CASSYSIQRGARSGDTQYF
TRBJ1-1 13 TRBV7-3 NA CASSWGLNTEAFF
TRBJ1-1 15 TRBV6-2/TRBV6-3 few CASNPTGRGNTEAFF
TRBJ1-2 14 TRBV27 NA CASSQFGQGGGYTF
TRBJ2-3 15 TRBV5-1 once CASRDRGRGTDTQYF
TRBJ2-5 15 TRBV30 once CAWRAKAGYIETQYF
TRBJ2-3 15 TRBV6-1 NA CASIEHSRRTDTQYF
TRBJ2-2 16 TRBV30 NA CAWSVRRGGPEGELFF
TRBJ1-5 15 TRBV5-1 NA CASSPTGYSNQPQHF
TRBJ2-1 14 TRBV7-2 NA CASRKAAGPNEQFF
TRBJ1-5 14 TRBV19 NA CASSIGTGNQPQHF
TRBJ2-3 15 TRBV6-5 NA CASGHRGQGTDTQYF
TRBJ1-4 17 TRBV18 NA CASSPLQPGQGYEKLFF
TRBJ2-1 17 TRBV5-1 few CASSLWGGASSYNEQFF
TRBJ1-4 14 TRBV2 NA CASSENLPGEKLFF
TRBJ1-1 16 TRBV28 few CASSLRRQVMNTEAFF
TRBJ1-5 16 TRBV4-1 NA CASSQERTLSNQPQHF
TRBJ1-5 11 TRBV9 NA CASGRDQPQHF
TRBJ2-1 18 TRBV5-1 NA CASSLTVLAAIPGGEQFF
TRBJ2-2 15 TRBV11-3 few CASSSLGELGGELFF
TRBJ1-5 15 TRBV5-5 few CASSLAGYSNQPQHF
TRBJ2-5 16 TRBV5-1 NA CASSIGQGASRETQYF